Each of the 5 T cell receptor beta chains below was sequenced from the same sample in a study of shared clonotypes between healthy human individuals. Sequencing used immunoSEQ multiplex PCR; TCRdb keeps in-frame clones, though not all of them. The sample carries a few million clones, around nine tenths recorded once. Sequencing was performed on naive CD4+ T cells sorted from blood. Subset here: CD45RA+ positively selected. The source is a man between 18 and 35 years old in good health.

The rearrangement links TRBV7-8 to TRBJ1-2, with D maybe TRBD1 (5 bases). The germline gives CDR1 SGHVS, CDR2 FQNEAQ. CDR3 length: 12 amino acids. V was pared by 5 bases and J by 3 bases, with 7 bases between. CDR3 region: CASSLRDYGYTF. The CDR3 DNA is TGTGCCAGCAGCCTCAGGGACTATGGCTACACCTTC.

The chain is built from TRBV18 and TRBJ2-2; D is undetermined. CDR1 and CDR2 from the germline V gene are KGHSH and LQKENI. V gave up 0 bases and J gave up 6 bases, with 8 bases separating them. The CDR3 covers 14 residues. For the CDR3, the DNA is TGTGCCAGCTCACCACCGTTCATACCCGGGGAGCTGTTTTTT. Residues: CASSPPFIPGELFF.

The chain employs TRBV10-3 and TRBJ2-1; a weak D match, TRBD1 (5 bases). Germline V gene lookup returns CDR1 ENHRY and CDR2 SYGVKD. V was shortened by 4 bases and J by 2 bases, with 12 bases between the two germline ends. The CDR3 length is 15 residues. CDR3 bases: TGTGCCATCAGTGGTGGGGCGATGACCTACAATGAGCAGTTCTTC. Protein product: CAISGGAMTYNEQFF.

The chain employs TRBV7-9 and TRBJ2-7, with 11 nucleotides matching TRBD1. V shed 5 bases, J shed 5 bases, and the junction held 8 bases outside the gene matches. The germline V gene encodes CDR1 SEHNR and CDR2 FQNEAQ (reference sequence). The CDR3 has 15 amino acids. DNA for the CDR3: TGTGCCAGCAGCCCCCCCGGGACAGGGGGTAACGAGCAGTACTTC. Translating gives CASSPPGTGGNEQYF. The full variable domain, in which reference TRBV7-9 and TRBJ2-7 provide the parts outside the CDR3, is DTGVSQNPRHKITKRGQNVTFRCDPISEHNRLYWYRQTLGQGPEFLTYFQNEAQLEKSRLLSDRFSAERPKGSFSTLEIQRTEQGDSAMYLCASSPPGTGGNEQYFGPGTRLTVT.

The chain has TRBV5-1 and TRBJ1-1, with 9 bases that match TRBD1. The junction had 4 bases not matched to a gene; V was cut back by 3 bases and J by 7 bases. From germline, CDR1 is SGHRS and CDR2 YFSETQ. The CDR3 consists of 13 residues. CDR3 sequence (DNA): TGCGCCAGCAGCTCCCTGACAGGGGGTGAAGCTTTCTTT. Its translation: CASSSLTGGEAFF.